The 22 T cell receptor beta chains reported below all come from one sample, sequenced in a study of vaccination and CD4 T cells after COVID-19. These TCRs are of unknown antigen specificity. Regarding treatment: approximately 9-day PBMC culture with coronavirus spike peptide pools or control peptides (ViraFEST assay). With the Oncomine TCR Beta short-read assay, DNA from cultured CD4+ T cells was sequenced. TCRdb processed the PCR reads anew with MiXCR; each CDR3 protein has one entry. The sample holds roughly 15,000 distinct CDR3 sequences, about 28% seen once. The sample comprised cultured CD4+ T cells from blood. The origin of the receptors is a human donor with COVID-19.

The rearrangement uses TRBV20-1 and TRBJ2-3; 9 positions match TRBD1. The CDR3 is 14 residues long. Unmatched junction bases numbered 5, after V lost 3 bases and J lost 4 bases. From germline, CDR1 is DFQATT and CDR2 SNEGSKA (reference sequence). The CDR3 region is CSASGDRVADTQYF. Here the CDR3 DNA reads TGCAGTGCTAGTGGGGACAGGGTGGCAGATACGCAGTATTTT.

The CDR3 loop reads CATALGPGGSVEQYF. The DNA of the CDR3 is TGTGCCACCGCACTTGGTCCTGGGGGGTCGGTTGAGCAGTACTTC. The chain carries TRBV15 and TRBJ2-7, with D maybe TRBD2 (6 bases). The CDR3 covers 15 residues. Trimming took 8 bases from V and 7 from J, leaving 24 bases between them. Germline CDR1 LNHNV, CDR2 YYDKDF (reference sequence). Based on the CDR3 plus reference TRBV15 and TRBJ2-7, the full variable domain is DAMVIQNPRYQVTQFGKPVTLSCSQTLNHNVMYWYQQKSSQAPKLLFHYYDKDFNNEADTPDNFQSRRPNTSFCFLDIRSPGLGDTAMYLCATALGPGGSVEQYFGPGTRLTVT.

The chain carries TRBV5-4 and TRBJ2-3; 10 bases are a match to TRBD1. From germline, CDR1 is SGHNT and CDR2 YYREEE (reference sequence). This CDR3 is 16 amino acids long. The trim removed 1 base at V and 2 bases at J, leaving 4 bases unmatched. The CDR3: CASSLRTGGNTDTQYF. DNA for the CDR3: TGTGCCAGCAGCTTGCGGACAGGGGGGAACACAGATACGCAGTATTTT.

The chain carries TRBV6-1 and TRBJ1-5, with TRBD1 identical over 8 bases. The CDR3 is 15 residues long. The V and J ends lost 6 bases and 3 bases, in that order; junction bases with no gene match: 7. Looked up from germline, CDR1 is MNHNS and CDR2 is SASEGT. The DNA for the CDR3 is TGTGCCAGCAGCCCCACAGGGGGTCTCAATCAGCCCCAGCATTTT. This translates into CASSPTGGLNQPQHF.

The V gene is TRBV11-3, the J gene TRBJ2-3, with TRBD2 matching 7 bases. This CDR3 comprises 14 residues. The germline V gene encodes CDR1 SGHNT and CDR2 YENEEA. With V trimmed by 4 bases and J by 2 bases, 3 bases remained unmatched. CDR3 sequence (DNA): TGTGCCAGCAGCTCACGGGGGGTCACAGATACGCAGTATTTT. Amino acids: CASSSRGVTDTQYF.

This sequence joins TRBV2 and TRBJ2-5; perhaps TRBD2 as D (6 bases). Germline V gene sequence: CDR1 SNHLY, CDR2 FYNNEI. The CDR3 is made up of 16 amino acids. Trimming shortened V by 5 bases and J by 1 base, and 17 bases separated the two germline ends. This CDR3 is CASSSTGGGRQETQYF. The CDR3 DNA follows: TGTGCCAGCAGTTCCACCGGGGGTGGACGCCAAGAGACCCAGTACTTC.

This clonotype has more than one count but fewer than ten. The V and J genes are TRBV19 and TRBJ2-2; D possibly corresponds to TRBD1 (6 bases). The V gene's germline CDR1 is LNHDA and CDR2 SQIVND (reference sequence). CDR3 length: 16 residues. V lost 1 base to trimming and J lost 0 bases, with 9 bases between them. The CDR3 region has the DNA TGTGCCAGTAGTATAGGCTGGACAGCGAACACCGGGGAGCTGTTTTTT. Translation gives CASSIGWTANTGELFF.

The rearrangement uses TRBV4-2 and TRBJ2-3; D not resolved. The CDR3 consists of 15 residues. CDR1 LGHNA and CDR2 YNFKEQ come from the germline V gene. Trimming cost V 1 base and J 3 bases, with 11 bases left between them. The CDR3 DNA is TGTGCCAGCAGCCAAGGAGAAGGGCAGACAGATACGCAGTATTTT. It yields the protein CASSQGEGQTDTQYF.

CDR3 sequence reads: CASSLQGLLGYTF. The CDR3 DNA sequence: TGTGCCAGCAGCTTACAGGGGTTGCTTGGCTACACCTTC. The chain has TRBV7-8 and TRBJ1-2; TRBD1 is a possible D gene (6 bases). Germline loops: CDR1 SGHVS, CDR2 FQNEAQ. With 2 bases removed from V and 7 bases from J, the gap between germline ends came to 11 bases. The length of the CDR3 is 13 residues.

The rearrangement joins TRBV4-3 to TRBJ1-2; D remains unclear. Germline CDR1 LGHNA, CDR2 YSLEER. Trimming shortened V by 0 bases and J by 0 bases, and 8 bases separated the two germline ends. The length of the CDR3 is 15 residues. The CDR3 sequence: CASSQDWKANYGYTF. For the CDR3, the DNA is TGCGCCAGCAGCCAAGATTGGAAGGCTAACTATGGCTACACCTTC.

This chain uses TRBV4-2 with TRBJ1-2, with D possibly being TRBD1 (6 bases). The germline gives CDR1 LGHNA, CDR2 YNFKEQ. There are 17 residues in the CDR3. V gave up 0 bases and J gave up 2 bases, with 16 bases separating them. CDR3 residues: CASSQDRTGGQNYGYTF. The DNA for the CDR3 is TGTGCCAGCAGCCAAGATCGTACGGGGGGACAAAACTATGGCTACACCTTC.

The rearrangement links TRBV10-1 to TRBJ2-1; no reliable D call. Germline lookup yields CDR1 WNHNN and CDR2 SYGVQD (reference sequence). CDR3 length: 15 residues. With 5 bases removed from V and 1 base from J, the gap between germline ends came to 12 bases. The CDR3: CASSTTVGSYNEQFF. The CDR3 coding sequence is TGCGCCAGCAGTACCACAGTCGGGTCCTACAATGAGCAGTTCTTC.

The chain uses TRBV20-1 and TRBJ2-1; 8 bases line up with TRBD2. The J segment lost 10 bases and the V segment lost 3 bases, leaving 14 bases of the junction unmatched. Germline V lookup: CDR1 DFQATT, CDR2 SNEGSKA (reference sequence). The CDR3 length is 15 residues. This chain's CDR3 is CSASTSGAGQGEQFF. CDR3 nucleotide sequence: TGCAGTGCTAGCACTAGCGGAGCCGGCCAAGGAGAGCAGTTCTTC.

The chain recombines TRBV6-2 or TRBV6-3 with TRBJ2-5, with D perhaps matching TRBD1 (6 bases). Germline loops: CDR1 MNHEY, CDR2 SVGEGT. The CDR3 sequence is 15 residues long. V was cut by 6 bases and J by 5 bases, with 19 bases left in between. DNA for the CDR3: TGTGCCAGCAGCCTAGGGGGAGCCGAGGCGGAGACCCAGTACTTC. Encoded protein: CASSLGGAEAETQYF.

V usage is TRBV20-1 and J usage is TRBJ2-7; D could derive from TRBD1 or TRBD2 (6 bases each). V lost 4 bases and J lost 2, with 15 bases in between. The germline gives CDR1 DFQATT, CDR2 SNEGSKA (reference sequence). This CDR3 comprises 14 residues. The CDR3 DNA reads TGCAGTGCTAAATTCGGGGGCCCAACCTACGAGCAGTACTTC. Its translation is CSAKFGGPTYEQYF.

This clonotype was seen a handful of times. The genes are TRBV6-2 or TRBV6-3 and TRBJ2-2; TRBD1 might be the D (5 bases). CDR1 and CDR2 from the germline V gene are MNHEY and SVGEGT. Between the trimmed V and J ends, which lost 6 bases and 11 bases, there was a span of 16 bases. This CDR3 region has 13 residues. CDR3: CASRYRQPYELFF. CDR3 nucleotide sequence: TGTGCCAGCAGATATCGACAGCCTTATGAGCTGTTTTTT.

The V and J genes are TRBV5-1 and TRBJ2-1; D is ambiguous. Per germline, CDR1 SGHRS and CDR2 YFSETQ. CDR3 length: 13 residues. Trimming took off 0 bases at V and 1 base at J, with 2 bases between the two ends. The CDR3 DNA sequence: TGCGCCAGCAGCTTGGGGTCCTACAATGAGCAGTTCTTC. Residues: CASSLGSYNEQFF.

This clonotype was recorded a few times. V gene TRBV20-1 combines with J gene TRBJ2-5, with 7 bases aligning to TRBD1. Losses at the gene ends were 2 bases for V and 5 bases for J; bases not matched to a gene: 11. The germline V gene encodes CDR1 DFQATT and CDR2 SNEGSKA (reference sequence). The CDR3 is 15 residues long. The CDR3 loop is CSARIPTGFGETQYF. The DNA for the CDR3 is TGCAGTGCTAGAATCCCGACAGGGTTTGGGGAGACCCAGTACTTC.

Comment on this clonotype: The final CDR3 position lacks the conserved phenylalanine or tryptophan, pointing to a likely read error. The chain has TRBV27 and TRBJ1-4, with a weak D call TRBD1 (5 bases). CDR3 length: 14 residues. The ends were cut back, 3 bases at V and 8 bases at J, with 13 bases in the middle. In germline, CDR1 is MNHEY, CDR2 SMNVEV (reference sequence). The CDR3 sequence is CASSLGGEGEKLFS. The CDR3 DNA is TGTGCCAGCAGTTTGGGGGGGGAGGGAGAAAAACTGTTTTCT.

There are a few counts of this clonotype. V and J are TRBV12-3 or TRBV12-4 and TRBJ1-5; 11 nucleotides agree with TRBD1. The V gene end was trimmed by 0 bases and the J gene end by 1 base; junction bases not matched to a gene: 2. This CDR3 contains 17 residues. CDR3 nucleotide sequence: TGTGCCAGCAGTTTAGCAGGGACAGGGGGAAGCAATCAGCCCCAGCATTTT. It encodes CASSLAGTGGSNQPQHF.

V gene TRBV6-1 combines with J gene TRBJ2-5; D unclear. V dropped 7 bases and J dropped 1 base, with 7 bases sitting between them. CDR3 size: 12 residues. The germline gives CDR1 MNHNS, CDR2 SASEGT. The CDR3 DNA follows: TGTGCCAGCAAACCCTTCCAAGAGACCCAGTACTTC. It translates to CASKPFQETQYF.

The V and J genes are TRBV2 and TRBJ1-1, with D uncertain. V lost 6 bases to trimming and J lost 0 bases, with 8 bases between them. The germline gives CDR1 SNHLY, CDR2 FYNNEI. The length of the CDR3 is 13 residues. This CDR3 is CASRGRMNTEAFF. The CDR3 bases are TGTGCCAGCAGAGGACGGATGAACACTGAAGCTTTCTTT.